The 7 T cell receptor beta chains below all came from one sample that was sequenced in a study of blood T cell repertoires in COVID-19. The method was immunoSEQ multiplex PCR; TCRdb's version includes in-frame clones alone and lacks a portion of them. Of 250,000 to 350,000 clones listed, around 90% are singletons. Specimen: PBMCs or T cells enriched from blood (not recorded which). These receptors were taken from a woman in her thirties who had recovered from COVID-19.

The chain joins TRBV27 to TRBJ1-2; 8 nucleotides agree with TRBD1. V dropped 2 bases and J dropped 10; count of bases not matched to a gene: 6. Germline V CDR1 and CDR2: MNHEY, SMNVEV (reference sequence). The CDR3 loop spans 13 amino acids. This CDR3 reads CASSLHQGADYTF. Written as DNA, the CDR3 is TGTGCCAGCAGTTTACATCAGGGGGCGGACTACACCTTC.

The gene calls are TRBV6-5 and TRBJ1-1; D uncertain. There are 12 residues in the CDR3. The V end lost 7 bases, the J end lost 1 base, and 7 bases lay between the germline ends. Germline lookup yields CDR1 MNHEY and CDR2 SVGAGI. The CDR3 coding sequence is TGTGCCAGCATCGAGTGGAACACTGAAGCTTTCTTT. Translated, it gives CASIEWNTEAFF.

The rearrangement joins TRBV25-1 to TRBJ1-5; D gene ambiguous. Trimming removed 2 bases at V and 2 bases at J, with 10 bases between. Germline CDR1 and CDR2: MGHDK and SYGVNS. The CDR3 totals 15 residues. The CDR3 sequence is CASSEVGEGNQPQHF. The CDR3, as DNA: TGTGCCAGCAGTGAAGTCGGGGAGGGCAATCAGCCCCAGCATTTT.

The chain couples TRBV3-1 (or the pseudogene TRBV3-2) to TRBJ1-3; TRBD1 agrees at 9 bases. In germline, CDR1 is LGHDT, CDR2 YNNKEL (reference sequence). The trim removed 2 bases at V and 2 bases at J, leaving 4 bases unmatched. CDR3 length equals 16 residues. In DNA form, the CDR3 reads TGTGCCAGCAGCCAATGGGACAGGGTCCCTGGAAACACCATATATTTT. Amino acids: CASSQWDRVPGNTIYF.

This clone has more than one count but fewer than ten. V gene TRBV28 combines with J gene TRBJ1-2; possibly TRBD1 for D (6 bases). This CDR3 region has 14 residues. Looked up from germline, CDR1 is MDHEN and CDR2 is SYDVKM. The V end lost 7 bases, the J end lost 7 bases, and 19 bases lay between the germline ends. The DNA for the CDR3 is TGTGCCAGCATTCGGACAGTATCCGCCTCTGGCTACACCTTC. It codes for CASIRTVSASGYTF.

The CDR3 bases are TGTGCCAGCAGTCCCAGGGCAGGTTCGGTTTATGGCTACACCTTC. It translates to CASSPRAGSVYGYTF. The chain links TRBV6-4 to TRBJ1-2; TRBD1 might be the D (5 bases). From germline, CDR1 is MRHNA and CDR2 SNTAGT. CDR3 size: 15 residues. The V end lost 5 bases, the J end lost 5 bases, and 18 bases lay between the germline ends.

This chain uses TRBV6-5 with TRBJ1-1; a weak D match, TRBD1 (6 bases). Germline CDR1 reads MNHEY; CDR2 reads SVGAGI. V gave up 6 bases and J gave up 5 bases, with 13 bases separating them. The CDR3 extends over 13 amino acids. CDR3 protein: CASRTGTTTEAFF. Written as DNA, the CDR3 is TGTGCCAGCAGGACGGGGACAACGACTGAAGCTTTCTTT.